The source of this TCR beta chain is a study of T-cell reconstitution after alpha-beta-depleted transplantation in children. Study-wide points: About two months after transplant, alpha-beta T cells reportedly came from several hundred expanded graft clones. TCRbeta diversity was high at day 60 in some patients (a result of surviving recipient T cells and thymic progenitors).

Comments on this clonotype: Its target is not known.

Preparation of the TCRbeta library used unique molecular identifiers. TCRdb ran MiXCR on the PCR reads and lists one entry per CDR3 protein. The table lists over 450,000 distinct CDR3 sequences, more than 9% of them singletons, with approximately 2% in the top ten. Germline CDR1 reads SGHRS; CDR2 reads YFSETQ. V shed 3 bases and J 13 bases; nucleotides not matched to a gene: 4. This CDR3 spans 12 amino acids. Sequenced material: PBMCs, taken before TCRalphabeta/CD19-depleted stem cell transplant. The TCR originated in a child aged 2-15 years with inherited bone marrow failure, due to receive a stem cell transplant. The J gene is TRBJ1-5, the V gene TRBV5-1; 10 bases align to TRBD1. The CDR3 coding sequence is TGCGCCAGCAGCTCCGGACAGGGGGAGCAGCATTTT. Its translation: CASSSGQGEQHF.